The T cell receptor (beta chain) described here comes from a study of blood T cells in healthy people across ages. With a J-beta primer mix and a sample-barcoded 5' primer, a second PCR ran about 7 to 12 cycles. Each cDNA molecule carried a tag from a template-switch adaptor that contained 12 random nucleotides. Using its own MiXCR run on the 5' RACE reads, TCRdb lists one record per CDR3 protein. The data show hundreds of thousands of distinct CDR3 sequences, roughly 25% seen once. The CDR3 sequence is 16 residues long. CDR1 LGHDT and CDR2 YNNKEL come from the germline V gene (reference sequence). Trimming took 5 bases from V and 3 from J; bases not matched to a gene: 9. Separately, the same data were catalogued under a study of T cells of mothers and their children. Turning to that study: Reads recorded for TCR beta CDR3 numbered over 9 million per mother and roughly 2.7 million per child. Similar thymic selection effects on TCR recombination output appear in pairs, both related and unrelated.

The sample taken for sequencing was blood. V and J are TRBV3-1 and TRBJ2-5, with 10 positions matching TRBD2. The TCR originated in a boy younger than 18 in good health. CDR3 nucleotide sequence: TGTGCCAGCAGCTCCCGATTAGCGGGGGGAAAAGAGACCCAGTACTTC. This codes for CASSSRLAGGKETQYF.